This is a list of T cell receptor beta chains from one sample in a study of T cell repertoires in cytomegalovirus infection. No antigen has been identified for these receptors. TCRdb reprocessed the reads via MiXCR and lists one record per CDR3 protein. The table has tens of thousands of distinct CDR3 sequences, about 26% seen once; the top ten hold roughly 60%. The material sequenced was CD8+ T cells from cultured PBMCs, taken from culture after CMV antigen stimulation. These receptors were collected from a human donor in good health (CMV status not recorded). Some clones in this sample may be carry-over from other donors' samples. The CDR3 runs from the conserved cysteine through the conserved F or W. A D gene is named only where the DNA matches it firmly. For some rows the clone size is stated as once, few or many, or as a class when expanded; others skip it.

CDR3nt	CDR3aa	abundance	d_gene	v_gene	j_gene
TGCGCCAGCAGCCCCGACAGGGGCCCCTACGAGCAGTACTTC	CASSPDRGPYEQYF	.	TRBD1	TRBV4-3	TRBJ2-7
TGTGCCAGCAGCTTAATCACAGGGACCAGAGAGACCCAGTACTTC	CASSLITGTRETQYF	.	.	TRBV7-2	TRBJ2-5
TGTGCCAGCAGCCAAGATTACCGAACAGGGCGGACTGAAGCTTTCTTT	CASSQDYRTGRTEAFF	once	.	TRBV14	TRBJ1-1
TGTGCCAGCAGCTTAGTTGTCAGGGGGCCGGGGACTAGCGGGATGGATGAGCAGTTCTTC	CASSLVVRGPGTSGMDEQFF	once	TRBD2	TRBV11-2	TRBJ2-1
TGTGCCAGCAGCTCCTTCCTGGTGCAGGGAGGGAGATGGGAAAAACTGTTTTTT	CASSSFLVQGGRWEKLFF	.	.	TRBV7-6	TRBJ1-4
TGTGCCAGCAGCTTAGCGGGACTAGCGGGAAGATATGAGCAGTTCTTC	CASSLAGLAGRYEQFF	few	TRBD2	TRBV7-9	TRBJ2-1
TGTGCCAGCAGTGAGACGGCGATGGGGTACGAGCAGTACTTC	CASSETAMGYEQYF	few	.	TRBV2	TRBJ2-7
TGTGCCAGCAGCTTAAATATGATCTACGAGCAGTACTTC	CASSLNMIYEQYF	.	.	TRBV7-2	TRBJ2-7
TGTGCCAGCAGCTTAAGGGAACGCGAAAAACTGTTTTTT	CASSLREREKLFF	.	.	TRBV7-6	TRBJ1-4
TGTGCCAGTAGTGAGGGGTCGCGGGGGGCTCCATTCTTC	CASSEGSRGAPFF	.	TRBD2	TRBV19	TRBJ2-1
TGTGCCAGCAGCCCCGGGACTAGCTTTGGCGGGGAGCTGTTTTTT	CASSPGTSFGGELFF	few	TRBD2	TRBV7-6	TRBJ2-2
TGTGCCAGCAGCTTAAGGGGTGGGCATACTGAAGCTTTCTTT	CASSLRGGHTEAFF	many	.	TRBV7-3	TRBJ1-1
TGTGCCGCGGTGGGGACAGATTTTTACGAGCAGTACTTC	CAAVGTDFYEQYF	.	TRBD1	TRBV6-5	TRBJ2-7
TGTGCCAGCAGACCCGCCAACACTGAAGCTTTCTTT	CASRPANTEAFF	few	.	TRBV11-1	TRBJ1-1
TGTGCCAGCACCGAGGCAGTCTCTGGAAACACCATATATTTT	CASTEAVSGNTIYF	many	.	TRBV6-1	TRBJ1-3
TGTGCCAGCCCCGGGCCAAGGGTCGACAATGAGCAGTTCTTC	CASPGPRVDNEQFF	many	.	TRBV7-9	TRBJ2-1
TGTGCCAGTAGTATCCCGACAGGGCCCGCGAACACCGGGGAGCTGTTTTTT	CASSIPTGPANTGELFF	many	TRBD1	TRBV19	TRBJ2-2
TGCAGCGGCGAAAGGGACAGTAGCACAGATACGCAGTATTTT	CSGERDSSTDTQYF	.	TRBD1	TRBV29-1	TRBJ2-3
TGTGCCAGCAGTTTGTACAGTGGCACCGGGGAGCTGTTTTTT	CASSLYSGTGELFF	.	.	TRBV12-3/TRBV12-4	TRBJ2-2
TGTGCCAGCAGCTCGCCGCAGGGGAGGGCTGGGGCCAACGTCCTGACTTTC	CASSSPQGRAGANVLTF	few	.	TRBV7-9	TRBJ2-6
TGTGCCTGGGCGACAGGGTTCGGGACTAATGAAAAACTGTTTTTT	CAWATGFGTNEKLFF	.	TRBD1	TRBV30	TRBJ1-4
TGTGCCAGCAGCTTAGTGTCTCAAGGGACAGGTCTCACCGGGCAGTACTTC	CASSLVSQGTGLTGQYF	many	TRBD1	TRBV7-8	TRBJ2-7
TGCAGTGCTACTGAAGGTGGGGGCTACACCTTC	CSATEGGGYTF	.	.	TRBV20-1	TRBJ1-2
TGTGCCTGGAGTACTGAGGGACTACACAAAGAGACCCAGTACTTC	CAWSTEGLHKETQYF	.	TRBD2	TRBV30	TRBJ2-5
TGCGCCAGCAGCTGGCTAGCGGGGGGTTACAATGAGCAGTTCTTC	CASSWLAGGYNEQFF	.	TRBD2	TRBV5-1	TRBJ2-1
TGTGCCAGCAGAACAGGGTTCAATCAGCCCCAGCATTTT	CASRTGFNQPQHF	.	.	TRBV6-2/TRBV6-3	TRBJ1-5
TGTGCCAGCAGAACTGGACAGGGGTTCACTGAAGCTTTCTTT	CASRTGQGFTEAFF	.	TRBD1	TRBV28	TRBJ1-1
TGTGCCAGCAGCTTTCGTTACCGGGACAGGGGAAGCACAGATACGCAGTATTTT	CASSFRYRDRGSTDTQYF	.	TRBD1	TRBV11-2	TRBJ2-3
TGTGCCAGCAGCCCATGGGACGGGGGGAACACTGAAGCTTTCTTT	CASSPWDGGNTEAFF	many	.	TRBV11-3	TRBJ1-1
TGTGTCAGCAGCCATGGGGCAGGATTACGCAATCAGCCCCAGCATTTT	CVSSHGAGLRNQPQHF	.	.	TRBV11-2	TRBJ1-5
TGTGCCAGCGATCTCGCAGGGGAGGTGAACATTCAGTACTTC	CASDLAGEVNIQYF	.	.	TRBV2	TRBJ2-4
TGTGCCAGCATTCCCACGACAGGGCGGAACTATGGCTACACCTTC	CASIPTTGRNYGYTF	many	TRBD1	TRBV6-2/TRBV6-3	TRBJ1-2
TGTGCCAGCAGTTCTAATTTTGGGTCAGCAGGGGGCTGGAGCAATCAGCCCCAGCATTTT	CASSSNFGSAGGWSNQPQHF	.	TRBD1	TRBV28	TRBJ1-5
TGCGCCAGCTCCATGGACATTACCTATGGCTACACCTTC	CASSMDITYGYTF	many	.	TRBV10-2	TRBJ1-2
TGCAGCGTCCCACAGGGGGCAGGGTACACAGATACGCAGTATTTT	CSVPQGAGYTDTQYF	.	TRBD1	TRBV29-1	TRBJ2-3
TGTGCCACCAGTGATTTGCAAGATGAGCAGTTCTTC	CATSDLQDEQFF	.	.	TRBV24-1	TRBJ2-1
TGTGCCAGCAGCGTAGGCGGGGCGCCTGTCGAGCAGTACTTC	CASSVGGAPVEQYF	.	.	TRBV9	TRBJ2-7